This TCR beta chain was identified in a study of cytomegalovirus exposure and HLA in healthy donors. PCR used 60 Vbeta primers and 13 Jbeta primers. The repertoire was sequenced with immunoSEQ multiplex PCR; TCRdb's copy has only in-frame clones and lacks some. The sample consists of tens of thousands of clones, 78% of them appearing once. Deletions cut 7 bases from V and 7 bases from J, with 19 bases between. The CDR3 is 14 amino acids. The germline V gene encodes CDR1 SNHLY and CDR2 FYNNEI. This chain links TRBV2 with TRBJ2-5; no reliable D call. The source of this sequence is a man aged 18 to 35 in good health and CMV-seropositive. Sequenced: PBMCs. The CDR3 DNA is TGTGCCAGCACGTTGCAACTACCTTCTCGGACCCAGTACTTC. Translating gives CASTLQLPSRTQYF.